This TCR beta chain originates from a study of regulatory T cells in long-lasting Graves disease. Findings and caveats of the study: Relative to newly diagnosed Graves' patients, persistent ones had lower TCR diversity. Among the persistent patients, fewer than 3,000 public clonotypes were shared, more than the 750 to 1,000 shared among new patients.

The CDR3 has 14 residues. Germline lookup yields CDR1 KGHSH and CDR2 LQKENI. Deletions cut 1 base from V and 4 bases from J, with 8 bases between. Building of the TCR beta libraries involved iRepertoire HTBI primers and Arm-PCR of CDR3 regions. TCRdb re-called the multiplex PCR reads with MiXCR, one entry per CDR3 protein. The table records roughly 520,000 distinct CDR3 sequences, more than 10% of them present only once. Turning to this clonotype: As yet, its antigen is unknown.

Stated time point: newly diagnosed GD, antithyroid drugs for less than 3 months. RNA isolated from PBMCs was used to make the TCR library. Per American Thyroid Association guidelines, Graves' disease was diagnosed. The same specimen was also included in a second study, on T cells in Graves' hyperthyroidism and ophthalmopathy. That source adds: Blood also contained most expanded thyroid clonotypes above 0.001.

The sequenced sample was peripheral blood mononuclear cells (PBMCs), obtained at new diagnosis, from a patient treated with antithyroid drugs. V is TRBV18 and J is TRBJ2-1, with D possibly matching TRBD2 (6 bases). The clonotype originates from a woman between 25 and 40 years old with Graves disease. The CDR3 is CASSPRREYNEQFF. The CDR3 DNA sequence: TGTGCCAGCTCACCACGGCGGGAATACAATGAGCAGTTCTTC.